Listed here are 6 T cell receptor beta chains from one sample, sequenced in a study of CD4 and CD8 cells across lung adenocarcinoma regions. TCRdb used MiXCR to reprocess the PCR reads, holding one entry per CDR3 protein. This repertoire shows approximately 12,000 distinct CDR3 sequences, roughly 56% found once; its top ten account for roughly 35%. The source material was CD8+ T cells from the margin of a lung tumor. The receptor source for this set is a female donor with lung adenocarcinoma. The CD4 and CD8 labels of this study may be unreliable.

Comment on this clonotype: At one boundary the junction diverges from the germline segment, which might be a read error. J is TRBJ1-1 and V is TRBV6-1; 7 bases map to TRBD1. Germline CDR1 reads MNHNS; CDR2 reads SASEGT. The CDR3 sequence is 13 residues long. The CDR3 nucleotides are TGTGCCAGCAGTGAGGGGGACAGTCCTGACGCTTTCTTC. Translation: CASSEGDSPDAFF.

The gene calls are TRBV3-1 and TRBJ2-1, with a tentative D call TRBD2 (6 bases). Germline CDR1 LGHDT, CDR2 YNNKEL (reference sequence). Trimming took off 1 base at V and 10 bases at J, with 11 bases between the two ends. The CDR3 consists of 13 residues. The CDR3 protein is CASSQGFSGEQFF. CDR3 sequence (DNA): TGTGCCAGCAGCCAAGGTTTTAGCGGCGAGCAGTTCTTC.

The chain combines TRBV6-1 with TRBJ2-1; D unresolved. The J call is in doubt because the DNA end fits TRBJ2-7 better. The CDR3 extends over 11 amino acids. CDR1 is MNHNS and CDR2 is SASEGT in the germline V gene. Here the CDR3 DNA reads TGTGCCAGCAGTGTTCCGGACGAGCAGTACTTC. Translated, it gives CASSVPDEQYF.

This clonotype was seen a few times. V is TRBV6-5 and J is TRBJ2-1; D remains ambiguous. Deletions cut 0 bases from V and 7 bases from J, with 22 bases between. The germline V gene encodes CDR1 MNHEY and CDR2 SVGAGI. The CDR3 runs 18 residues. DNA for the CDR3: TGTGCCAGCAGTTACTCATTTTACGTGGGGTATATTTGGAATGAGCAGTTCTTC. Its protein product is CASSYSFYVGYIWNEQFF.

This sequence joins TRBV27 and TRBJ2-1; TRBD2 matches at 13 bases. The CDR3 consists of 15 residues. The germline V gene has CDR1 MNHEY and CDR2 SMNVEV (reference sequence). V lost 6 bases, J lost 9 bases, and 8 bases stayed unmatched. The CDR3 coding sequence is TGTGCCAGCAGCAGGACTAGCGGGAGAACCCCTGAGCAGTTCTTC. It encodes CASSRTSGRTPEQFF.

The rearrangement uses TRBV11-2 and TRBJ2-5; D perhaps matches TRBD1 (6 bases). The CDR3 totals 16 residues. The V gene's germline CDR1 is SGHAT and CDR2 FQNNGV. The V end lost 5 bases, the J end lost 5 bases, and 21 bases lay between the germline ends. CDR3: CASSLLSTGFQETQYF. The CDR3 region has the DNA TGTGCCAGCAGCCTCCTCTCTACAGGGTTCCAGGAGACCCAGTACTTC.